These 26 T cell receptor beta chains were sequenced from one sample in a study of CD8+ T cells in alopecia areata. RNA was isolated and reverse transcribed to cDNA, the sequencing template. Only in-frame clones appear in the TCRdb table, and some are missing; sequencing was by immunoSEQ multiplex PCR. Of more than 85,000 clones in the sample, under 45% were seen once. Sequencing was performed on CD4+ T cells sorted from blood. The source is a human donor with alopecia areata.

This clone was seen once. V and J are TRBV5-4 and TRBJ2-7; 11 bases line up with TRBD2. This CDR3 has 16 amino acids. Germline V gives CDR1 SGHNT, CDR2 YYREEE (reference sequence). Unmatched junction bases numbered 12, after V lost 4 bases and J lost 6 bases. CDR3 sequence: CASSTTSGVNLREQYF. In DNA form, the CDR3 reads TGTGCCAGCAGCACGACTAGCGGGGTGAACCTACGCGAGCAGTACTTC.

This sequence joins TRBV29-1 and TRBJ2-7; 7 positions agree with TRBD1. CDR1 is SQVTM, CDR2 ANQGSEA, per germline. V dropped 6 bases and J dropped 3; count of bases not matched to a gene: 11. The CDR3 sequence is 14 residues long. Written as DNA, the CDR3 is TGCAGCGTGACAGGGACCGCAGTACGCTACGAGCAGTACTTC. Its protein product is CSVTGTAVRYEQYF.

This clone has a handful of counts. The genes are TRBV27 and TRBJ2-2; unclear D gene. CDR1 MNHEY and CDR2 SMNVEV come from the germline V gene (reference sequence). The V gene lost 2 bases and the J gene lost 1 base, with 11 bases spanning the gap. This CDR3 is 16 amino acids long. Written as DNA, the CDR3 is TGTGCCAGCAGTTTACTCCCCAACGGGAACACCGGGGAGCTGTTTTTT. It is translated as CASSLLPNGNTGELFF.

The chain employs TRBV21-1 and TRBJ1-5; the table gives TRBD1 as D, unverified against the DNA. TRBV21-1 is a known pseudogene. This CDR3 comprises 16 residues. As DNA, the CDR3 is TGTGCCAGCACCCTAATTACCGGGACAGGGGATCAGCCCCAGCATTTT. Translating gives CASTLITGTGDQPQHF.

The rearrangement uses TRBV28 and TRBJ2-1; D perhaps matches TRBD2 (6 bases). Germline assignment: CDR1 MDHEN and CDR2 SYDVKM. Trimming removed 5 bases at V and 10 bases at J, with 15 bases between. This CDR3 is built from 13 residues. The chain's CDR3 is CASSGTLRREQFF. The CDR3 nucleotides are TGTGCCAGCAGTGGGACTCTGCGGCGAGAGCAGTTCTTC.

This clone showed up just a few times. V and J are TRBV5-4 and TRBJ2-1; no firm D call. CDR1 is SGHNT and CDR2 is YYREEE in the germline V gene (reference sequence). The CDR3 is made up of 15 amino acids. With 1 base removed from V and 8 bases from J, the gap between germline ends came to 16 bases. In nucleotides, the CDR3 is TGTGCCAGCAGCTTGCGCGAAGCGACCACCTATGAGCAGTTCTTC. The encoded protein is CASSLREATTYEQFF.

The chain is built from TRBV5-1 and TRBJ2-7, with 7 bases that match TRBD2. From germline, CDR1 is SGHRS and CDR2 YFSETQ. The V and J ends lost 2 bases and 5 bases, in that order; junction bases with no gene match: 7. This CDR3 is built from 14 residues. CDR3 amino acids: CASSFGRGVNEQYF. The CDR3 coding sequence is TGCGCCAGCAGCTTTGGACGGGGGGTTAACGAGCAGTACTTC.

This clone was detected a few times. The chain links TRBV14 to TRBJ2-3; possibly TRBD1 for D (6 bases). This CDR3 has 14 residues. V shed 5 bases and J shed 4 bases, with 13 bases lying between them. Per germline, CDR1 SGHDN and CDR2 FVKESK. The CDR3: CASSRNRVPDTQYF. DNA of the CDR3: TGTGCCAGCAGCAGGAACAGGGTACCAGATACGCAGTATTTT.

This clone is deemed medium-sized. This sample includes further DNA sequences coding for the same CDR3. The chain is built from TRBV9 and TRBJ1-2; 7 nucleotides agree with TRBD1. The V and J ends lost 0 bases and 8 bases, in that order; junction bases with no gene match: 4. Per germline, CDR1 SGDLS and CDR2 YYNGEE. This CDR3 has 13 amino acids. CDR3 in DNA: TGTGCCAGCAGCGTAGACAGGGGTCGAGGCTACACCTTC. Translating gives CASSVDRGRGYTF.

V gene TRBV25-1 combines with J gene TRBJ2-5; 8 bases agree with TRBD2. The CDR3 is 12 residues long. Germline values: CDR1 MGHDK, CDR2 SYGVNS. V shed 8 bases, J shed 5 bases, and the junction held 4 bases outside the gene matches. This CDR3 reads CASAGLAETQYF. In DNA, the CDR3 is TGTGCCAGCGCCGGACTAGCCGAGACCCAGTACTTC.

The CDR3 region is CSGGGSTDTQYF. The CDR3 bases are TGCAGCGGGGGAGGGAGCACAGATACGCAGTATTTT. The chain couples TRBV29-1 to TRBJ2-3; 7 bases line up with TRBD2. This CDR3 has 12 residues. CDR1 and CDR2 from the germline V gene are SQVTM and ANQGSEA. With 7 bases clipped from V and 0 bases from J, the junction kept 1 base outside the gene matches.

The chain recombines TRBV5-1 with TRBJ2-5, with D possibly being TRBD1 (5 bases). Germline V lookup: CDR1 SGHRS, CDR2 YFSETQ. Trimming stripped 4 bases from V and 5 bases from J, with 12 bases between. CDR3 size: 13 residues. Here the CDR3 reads CASSLDIRETQYF. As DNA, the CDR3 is TGCGCCAGCAGCCTGGACATTCGGGAGACCCAGTACTTC.

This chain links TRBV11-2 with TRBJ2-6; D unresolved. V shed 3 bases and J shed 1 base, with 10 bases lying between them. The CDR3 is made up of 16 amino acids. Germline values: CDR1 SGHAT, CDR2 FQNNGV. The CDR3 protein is CASSFGGRSGANVLTF. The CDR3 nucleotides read TGTGCCAGCAGCTTCGGTGGGCGATCTGGGGCCAACGTCCTGACTTTC.

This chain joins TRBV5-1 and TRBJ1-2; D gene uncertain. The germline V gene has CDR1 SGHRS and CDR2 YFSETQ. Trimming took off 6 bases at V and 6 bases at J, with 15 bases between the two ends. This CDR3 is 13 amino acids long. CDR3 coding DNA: TGCGCCAGCACCGTCCGGACCGCGGATGGCTACACCTTC. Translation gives CASTVRTADGYTF.

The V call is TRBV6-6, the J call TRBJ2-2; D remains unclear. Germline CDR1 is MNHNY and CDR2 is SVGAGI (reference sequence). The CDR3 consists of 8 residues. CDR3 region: CAAGELFF. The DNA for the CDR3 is TGTGCAGCCGGGGAGCTGTTTTTT.

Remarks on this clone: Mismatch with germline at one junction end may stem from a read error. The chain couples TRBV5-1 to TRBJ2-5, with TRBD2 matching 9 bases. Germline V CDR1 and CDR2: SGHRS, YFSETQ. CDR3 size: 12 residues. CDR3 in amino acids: CASSLDSGGIDF. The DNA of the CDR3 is TGCGCCAGCAGCTTGGATAGCGGGGGAATAGACTTC.

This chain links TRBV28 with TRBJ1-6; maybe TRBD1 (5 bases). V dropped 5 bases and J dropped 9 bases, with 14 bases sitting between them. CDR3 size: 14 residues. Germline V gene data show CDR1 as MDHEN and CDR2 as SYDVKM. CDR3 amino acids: CASSTGTDLSPLHF. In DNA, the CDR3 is TGTGCCAGCAGTACCGGGACGGACCTTTCACCCCTCCACTTT.

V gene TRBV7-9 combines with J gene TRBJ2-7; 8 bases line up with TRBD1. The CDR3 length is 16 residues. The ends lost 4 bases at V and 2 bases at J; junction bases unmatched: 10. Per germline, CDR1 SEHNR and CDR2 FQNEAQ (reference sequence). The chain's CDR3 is CASSSNPGQGTYEQYF. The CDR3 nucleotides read TGTGCCAGCAGCTCGAACCCAGGACAGGGTACCTACGAGCAGTACTTC.

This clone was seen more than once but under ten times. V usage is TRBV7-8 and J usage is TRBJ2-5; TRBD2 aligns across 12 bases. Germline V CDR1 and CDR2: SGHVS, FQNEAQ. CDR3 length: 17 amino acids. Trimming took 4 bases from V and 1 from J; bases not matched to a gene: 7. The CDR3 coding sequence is TGTGCCAGCAGCTGGACTAGCGGGAACTTTTTCCAAGAGACCCAGTACTTC. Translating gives CASSWTSGNFFQETQYF.

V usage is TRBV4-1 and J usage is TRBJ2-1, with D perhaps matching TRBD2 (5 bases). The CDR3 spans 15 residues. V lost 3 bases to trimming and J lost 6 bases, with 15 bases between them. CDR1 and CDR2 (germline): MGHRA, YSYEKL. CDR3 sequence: CASSQSGKMVNEQFF. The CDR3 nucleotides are TGCGCCAGCAGCCAGTCCGGGAAAATGGTCAATGAGCAGTTCTTC.

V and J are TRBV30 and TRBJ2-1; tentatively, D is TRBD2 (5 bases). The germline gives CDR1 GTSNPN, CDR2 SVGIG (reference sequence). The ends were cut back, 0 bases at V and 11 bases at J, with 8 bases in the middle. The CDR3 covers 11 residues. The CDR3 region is CAWSVRGQQFF. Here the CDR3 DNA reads TGTGCCTGGAGTGTTCGAGGGCAGCAGTTCTTC. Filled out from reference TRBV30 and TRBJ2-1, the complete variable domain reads SQTIHQWPATLVQPVGSPLSLECTVEGTSNPNLYWYRQAAGRGLQLLFYSVGIGQISSEVPQNLSASRPQDRQFILSSKKLLLSDSGFYLCAWSVRGQQFFGPGTRLTVL.

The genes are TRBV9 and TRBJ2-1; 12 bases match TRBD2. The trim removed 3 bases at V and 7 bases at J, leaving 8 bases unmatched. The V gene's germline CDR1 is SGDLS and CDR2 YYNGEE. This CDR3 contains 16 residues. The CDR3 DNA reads TGTGCCAGCAGCGCGCTAGCGGGGGGGCCTGGGAATGAGCAGTTCTTC. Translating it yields CASSALAGGPGNEQFF.

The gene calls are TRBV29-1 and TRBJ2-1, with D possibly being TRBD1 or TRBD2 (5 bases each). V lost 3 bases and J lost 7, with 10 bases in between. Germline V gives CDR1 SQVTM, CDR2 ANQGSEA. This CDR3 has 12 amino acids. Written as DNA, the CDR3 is TGCAGCGTTGACGACTACAGGAATGAGCAGTTCTTC. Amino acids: CSVDDYRNEQFF.

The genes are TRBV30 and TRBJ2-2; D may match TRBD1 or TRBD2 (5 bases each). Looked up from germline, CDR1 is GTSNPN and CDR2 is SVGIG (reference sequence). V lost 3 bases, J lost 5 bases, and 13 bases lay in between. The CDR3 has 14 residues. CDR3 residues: CAWRGVQWTGELFF. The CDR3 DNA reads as TGTGCCTGGAGGGGGGTTCAGTGGACCGGGGAGCTGTTTTTT.

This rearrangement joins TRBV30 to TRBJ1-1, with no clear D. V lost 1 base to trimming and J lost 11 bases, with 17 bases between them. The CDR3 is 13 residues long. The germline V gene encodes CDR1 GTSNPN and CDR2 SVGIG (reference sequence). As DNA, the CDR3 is TGTGCCTGGAGTGGTACAGTAAGGGAAGAGGCTTTCTTT. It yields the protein CAWSGTVREEAFF.

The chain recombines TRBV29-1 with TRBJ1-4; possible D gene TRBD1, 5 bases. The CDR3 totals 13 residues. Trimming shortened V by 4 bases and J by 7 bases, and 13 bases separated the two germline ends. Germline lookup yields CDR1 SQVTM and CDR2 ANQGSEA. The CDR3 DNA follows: TGCAGCGTTGGTAGCGGGGGAGGTGAAAAACTGTTTTTT. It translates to CSVGSGGGEKLFF.